This T cell receptor beta chain was captured by sequencing in a study of OX40 agonist ivuxolimab in advanced cancers. Study in general: Cancers in dose escalation were hepatocellular, melanoma, renal cell and head and neck. Subjects had a mean age of about 60 years, with a range of roughly 20 to 80; 82.7% were male.

Study-level points and caveats: On average, CD8+ T cells had more expanded clones than CD4+.

To note about this clone: Its antigen is as yet unknown.

Libraries were prepared by immunoSEQ multiplex PCR; TCRdb keeps only in-frame clonotypes and omits some of them. The data hold some 66,000 clones, with roughly 91% observed a single time. The CDR3 loop spans 16 amino acids. Germline trimming cut 2 bases from V and 7 bases from J; bases unmatched to any gene: 10. Germline V gives CDR1 MGHRA, CDR2 YSYEKL. The chain carries TRBV4-1 and TRBJ2-3; 9 bases line up with TRBD1. Sequenced here: CD4+ or CD8+ T cells sorted from blood, sampled in a trial of the OX40 agonist ivuxolimab. The sequence was obtained from an adult with an advanced solid tumor such as melanoma, head and neck, liver or kidney cancer. The DNA of the CDR3 is TGCGCCAGCAGCCAATTCACAGGGGGCAGGTTAAATACGCAGTATTTT. Protein sequence: CASSQFTGGRLNTQYF.